At least ten counts were recorded for the clone carrying this T cell receptor (beta chain). Germline and junction disagree at one end, which may indicate a read error. TCRdb re-called the reads with MiXCR, one entry per CDR3 protein. Here the sample spans 200,000 to 300,000 distinct CDR3 sequences, under 30% being singletons. This entry comes from a study of kidney transplant recipient with SARS-CoV-2 infection. The CDR3 totals 11 residues. Germline-derived CDR1 and CDR2 are SGHNT and YYREEE (reference sequence). Sequenced material: a blood sample, taken at baseline and on day 111 from a kidney transplant recipient. The rearrangement joins TRBV5-4 to TRBJ2-7; the D is unclear. The receptor comes from a male patient aged 30 to 39 who had COVID-19 and was a kidney transplant recipient. Part of the T cell pool may stem from the graft donor. The CDR3 sequence is CASSSSGVQDF. CDR3 bases: TGTGCCAGCAGCTCCTCCGGAGTCCAGGACTTC.